The 3 T cell receptor beta chains given below trace back to one sample, sequenced in a study of T cells after yellow fever vaccination (dated by TCRdb to the late 2010s). The library was made by 5' RACE. The sequencer listed for this sample is Illumina HiSeq 2500. TCRdb itself trimmed the public reads at Q25 with fastp, ran MiXCR and retained productive beta chains. CDR3 protein sequences are deduplicated, and each keeps its most common genes and DNA. This sample lists more than 65,000 distinct CDR3 sequences; approximately 5.9% were detected once. The top ten clones comprise under 2.5% of the sample. The sample's treatment or condition label, in plain terms: live attenuated yellow fever vaccine strain. The specimen was CD4+ T cells sorted from PBMCs, collected roughly 14 days after the first yellow fever vaccination. Every receptor here comes from a man in his late teens or twenties who received the YFV17D yellow fever vaccine.

This clonotype was detected ten times or more. This sequence joins TRBV18 and TRBJ2-3, with D unresolved. The germline V gene encodes CDR1 KGHSH and CDR2 LQKENI. The CDR3 runs 13 residues. Between the trimmed V and J ends, which lost 1 base and 6 bases, there was a span of 8 bases. The CDR3 loop reads CASSPLSGDTQYF. DNA of the CDR3: TGTGCCAGCTCACCACTTTCCGGGGATACGCAGTATTTT.

This clonotype was seen many times. The chain couples TRBV9 to TRBJ2-1; 12 bases line up with TRBD2. Germline-derived CDR1 and CDR2 are SGDLS and YYNGEE. The CDR3 spans 12 residues. Trimming at V came to 1 base and at J to 14 bases, leaving 1 base not matched to a gene. The CDR3 nucleotides are TGTGCCAGCAGCGTACTAGCGGGGGGGAAGTTCTTC. This gives the protein CASSVLAGGKFF.

This clonotype was recorded at least ten times. The rearrangement links TRBV3-1 to TRBJ2-1; D gene unclear. The CDR3 spans 12 residues. The germline CDR1 and CDR2 sequences are LGHDT and YNNKEL (reference sequence). Trimming removed 3 bases from V and 5 bases from J, with 5 bases in between. CDR3 residues: CASSHTDNEQFF. CDR3 DNA: TGTGCCAGCAGCCACACAGACAATGAGCAGTTCTTC.